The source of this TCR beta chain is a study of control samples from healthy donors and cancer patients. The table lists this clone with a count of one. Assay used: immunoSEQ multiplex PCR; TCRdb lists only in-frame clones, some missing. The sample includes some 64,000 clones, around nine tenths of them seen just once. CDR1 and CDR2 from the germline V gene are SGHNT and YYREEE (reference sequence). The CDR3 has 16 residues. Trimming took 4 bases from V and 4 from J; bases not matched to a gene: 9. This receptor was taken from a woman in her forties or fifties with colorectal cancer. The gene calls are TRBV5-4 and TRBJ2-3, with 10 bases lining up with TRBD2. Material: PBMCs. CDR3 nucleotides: TGTGCCAGCAGCCTTTTAGCGGGGGGTGAGGCAGATACGCAGTATTTT. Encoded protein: CASSLLAGGEADTQYF.